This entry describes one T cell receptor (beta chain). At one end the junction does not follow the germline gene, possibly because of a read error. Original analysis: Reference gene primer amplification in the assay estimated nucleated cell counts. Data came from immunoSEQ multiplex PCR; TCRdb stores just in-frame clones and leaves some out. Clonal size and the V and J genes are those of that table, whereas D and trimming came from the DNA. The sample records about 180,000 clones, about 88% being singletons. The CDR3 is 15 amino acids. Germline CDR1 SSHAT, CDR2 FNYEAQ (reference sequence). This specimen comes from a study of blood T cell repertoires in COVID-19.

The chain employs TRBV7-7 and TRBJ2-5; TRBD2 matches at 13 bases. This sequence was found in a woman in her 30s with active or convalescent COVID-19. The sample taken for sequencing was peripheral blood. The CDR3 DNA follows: TGTGCTAGCAGGGGACTAGCGGGGTCTAGTGAGACCCAGTACTTC. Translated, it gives CASRGLAGSSETQYF.